These 13 T cell receptor beta chains came from one sample sequenced in a study of regulatory T cells in long-lasting Graves disease. Time point of the sample: persistent/refractory GD, antithyroid drugs over 5 years with positive TRAb. PBMC-derived RNA was used for the TCR library. Through Arm-PCR of CDR3 regions and iRepertoire HTBI primers, TCR beta libraries were built. TCRdb ran MiXCR on the multiplex PCR reads and lists one entry per CDR3 protein. The table includes some 450,000 distinct CDR3 sequences, about 25% detected once. The input for sequencing was peripheral blood mononuclear cells (PBMCs), taken when the disease was refractory, from a patient treated with antithyroid drugs. Every receptor here comes from a female donor with Graves disease.

This clonotype was detected a few times. DNA of the CDR3: TGCAGTGCTAGAGTTACGGAGACCCAGTACTTC. Its translation is CSARVTETQYF. The chain couples TRBV20-1 to TRBJ2-5, with D hard to call. The germline V gene has CDR1 DFQATT and CDR2 SNEGSKA (reference sequence). This CDR3 has 11 residues. The V gene lost 1 base and the J gene lost 5 bases, with 5 bases spanning the gap.

Ten or more counts support this clonotype. This rearrangement joins TRBV20-1 to TRBJ1-5, with unresolved D. Deletions cut 3 bases from V and 0 bases from J, with 15 bases between. Germline-derived CDR1 and CDR2 are DFQATT and SNEGSKA (reference sequence). The CDR3 is 16 amino acids. In DNA form, the CDR3 reads TGCAGTGCTAGCCCCCTAGACGGTTATAGCAATCAGCCCCAGCATTTT. Amino acids: CSASPLDGYSNQPQHF.

This clonotype has at least ten counts. The chain uses TRBV2 and TRBJ2-5, with D possibly matching TRBD2 (5 bases). With 6 bases removed from V and 4 bases from J, the gap between germline ends came to 24 bases. The CDR3 totals 17 residues. The germline V gene has CDR1 SNHLY and CDR2 FYNNEI. The CDR3 here is CASSTGPFGLLSETQYF. The DNA of the CDR3 is TGTGCCAGCAGCACCGGGCCTTTTGGACTCCTCTCAGAGACCCAGTACTTC.

The V and J genes are TRBV7-8 and TRBJ2-5; the D is unclear. V gave up 2 bases and J gave up 0 bases, with 13 bases separating them. The CDR3 extends over 16 amino acids. Germline CDR1 is SGHVS and CDR2 is FQNEAQ. CDR3 residues: CASSLLALGYQETQYF. In nucleotides, the CDR3 is TGTGCCAGCAGCTTACTCGCCCTAGGGTACCAAGAGACCCAGTACTTC.

The table lists this clonotype with many counts. This sequence joins TRBV3-1 and TRBJ2-5, with a tentative D call TRBD2 (6 bases). With 2 bases removed from V and 5 bases from J, the gap between germline ends came to 18 bases. Germline V CDR1 and CDR2: LGHDT, YNNKEL (reference sequence). This CDR3 is built from 16 residues. The CDR3 region is CASSQPSGLGKETQYF. The CDR3 bases are TGTGCCAGCAGCCAACCCTCGGGACTCGGGAAGGAGACCCAGTACTTC.

This clonotype was counted between two and nine times. The chain has TRBV5-8 and TRBJ1-1, with D tentatively TRBD1 (6 bases). Germline V gives CDR1 SGHTS, CDR2 YDEGEE. V dropped 6 bases and J dropped 11 bases, with 20 bases sitting between them. There are 13 residues in the CDR3. The CDR3 loop reads CASIRRGAREAFF. The CDR3 nucleotides read TGTGCCAGCATCAGGAGGGGGGCGCGGGAGGCTTTCTTT.

This clonotype was seen at least ten times. CDR3 sequence: CASSRWANTEAFF. The CDR3 DNA reads TGCGCCAGCTCCCGTTGGGCGAACACTGAAGCTTTCTTT. The chain combines TRBV5-1 with TRBJ1-1; D is undetermined. V dropped 7 bases and J dropped 1 base, with 11 bases sitting between them. CDR1 and CDR2 from the germline V gene are SGHRS and YFSETQ. The CDR3 sequence is 13 residues long.

This clonotype appeared many times. Mismatch with germline at one junction end may stem from a read error. The chain employs TRBV7-8 and TRBJ1-1; D is uncertain. Germline V gives CDR1 SGHVS, CDR2 FQNEAQ. This CDR3 has 15 residues. CDR3 loop: CASSLGTVMNTEAFF. CDR3 in DNA: TGTGCCAGCAGTTTAGGAACCGTTATGAACACTGAAGCTTTCTTT.

This clonotype has more than one count but fewer than ten. The J gene is TRBJ2-7, the V gene TRBV3-1; TRBD1 matches at 9 bases. This CDR3 comprises 16 residues. Germline assignment: CDR1 LGHDT and CDR2 YNNKEL (reference sequence). J was trimmed by 5 bases and V by 2 bases; bases with no gene match: 10. The chain's CDR3 is CASSQRGGTGSDEQYF. Here the CDR3 DNA reads TGTGCCAGCAGCCAAAGAGGGGGGACAGGGTCGGACGAGCAGTACTTC.

This chain's CDR3 is CSARWDRAEAFF. The CDR3 DNA follows: TGCAGTGCTAGATGGGACAGGGCTGAAGCTTTCTTT. The genes are TRBV20-1 and TRBJ1-1; TRBD1 matches at 9 bases. The CDR3 is 12 amino acids. Germline CDR1 is DFQATT and CDR2 is SNEGSKA (reference sequence). The V gene end was trimmed by 2 bases and the J gene end by 6 bases; junction bases not matched to a gene: 1.

This clonotype appeared once. The chain carries TRBV4-1 and TRBJ1-5; D unresolved. Germline values: CDR1 MGHRA, CDR2 YSYEKL. The CDR3 contains 16 residues. Trimming removed 4 bases from V and 9 bases from J, with 22 bases in between. The CDR3 loop reads CASSLILNSKIGPQHF. CDR3 in DNA: TGCGCCAGCAGCCTGATCTTGAACAGTAAAATCGGGCCCCAGCATTTT.

The chain has TRBV5-8 and TRBJ1-1; the D gene is possibly TRBD1 (5 bases). V was trimmed by 2 bases and J by 1 base, leaving 21 bases between them. The CDR3 length is 18 residues. Germline V gene lookup returns CDR1 SGHTS and CDR2 YDEGEE. CDR3 bases: TGTGCCAGCAGCTTATACCGGCGGTCCAGGGAGCGGAACACTGAAGCTTTCTTT. Translation: CASSLYRRSRERNTEAFF.

V gene TRBV7-3 combines with J gene TRBJ2-1; tentatively, D is TRBD2 (5 bases). With 4 bases removed from V and 5 bases from J, the gap between germline ends came to 9 bases. The CDR3 is 13 residues long. The germline V gene encodes CDR1 SGHTA and CDR2 FQGTGA. CDR3 amino acids: CASSSTSDNEQFF. DNA of the CDR3: TGTGCCAGCAGCTCCACTAGTGACAATGAGCAGTTCTTC.